Given below is one T cell receptor beta chain in context. The antigen is undetermined. Data came from immunoSEQ multiplex PCR; TCRdb stores just in-frame clones and leaves some out. The table lists over 65,000 clones, approximately 90% of them singletons. The data derive from a study of graft-versus-host responses after intestinal transplantation. Turning to the study itself: The recipients all started with anti-thymocyte globulin induction and then took tacrolimus and steroids for roughly three years.

Study-level results: Recipient marrow showed GvH clones, some seen first in ileum or blood. Graft-versus-host to host-versus-graft clonal ratios in allografts were high in patients with graft-donor T cell macrochimerism. Early post-transplant declines in HvG were associated with peak levels of circulating GvH clones.

The CDR3 has 17 residues. Germline assignment: CDR1 SGHVS and CDR2 FQNEAQ. The V gene end was trimmed by 4 bases and the J gene end by 2 bases; junction bases not matched to a gene: 10. This chain connects TRBV7-8 to TRBJ1-2, with TRBD1 identical over 10 bases. Sequenced material: unstimulated CD8+ T cells sorted from spleen or lymph node cells, taken before transplant. The sequence was obtained from a human donor who was the organ donor for an intestinal transplant. The CDR3 region has the DNA TGTGCCAGCAGCTCTTCCGGGACAGGGGAAGGAAACTATGGCTACACCTTC. This gives the protein CASSSSGTGEGNYGYTF.